Below, 17 T cell receptor beta chains from the same sample are listed, as sequenced in a study of T cell responses to AZD1222 COVID-19 vaccine. Using immunoSEQ multiplex PCR, the repertoire was profiled, and TCRdb retains in-frame clones only, with some absent. The profile shows about 150,000 clones, over 85% of them singletons. This material consisted of peripheral blood, taken 28 days after the second AZD1222 dose. These receptors were obtained from an adult who received the AZD1222 COVID-19 vaccine.

V usage is TRBV6-5 and J usage is TRBJ1-1; perhaps TRBD1 as D (6 bases). In germline, CDR1 is MNHEY, CDR2 SVGAGI. CDR3 length equals 13 residues. V was trimmed by 4 bases and J by 1 base, leaving 7 bases between them. The CDR3 is CASSSGQNTEAFF. The CDR3 DNA follows: TGTGCCAGCAGTTCGGGACAGAACACTGAAGCTTTCTTT.

DNA of the CDR3: TGTGCCAGCAGCCGCCCCCGACAGAATGAAAAACTGTTTTTT. The encoded protein is CASSRPRQNEKLFF. V and J are TRBV7-9 and TRBJ1-4; D is possibly TRBD1 (5 bases). Trimming shortened V by 5 bases and J by 5 bases, and 12 bases separated the two germline ends. The CDR3 spans 14 residues. CDR1 and CDR2 from the germline V gene are SEHNR and FQNEAQ (reference sequence).

This rearrangement joins TRBV7-6 to TRBJ2-7, with TRBD1 identical over 9 bases. The trim removed 5 bases at V and 0 bases at J, leaving 5 bases unmatched. The V gene's germline CDR1 is SGHVS and CDR2 FNYEAQ. CDR3 size: 15 residues. In nucleotides, the CDR3 is TGTGCCAGCAGCCCTACGACAGGGGGCTCCTACGAGCAGTACTTC. Amino acid sequence: CASSPTTGGSYEQYF.

The chain recombines TRBV6-5 with TRBJ1-1, with D tentatively TRBD1 (6 bases). V was cut by 7 bases and J by 4 bases, with 16 bases left in between. The CDR3 has 14 residues. Germline V gene sequence: CDR1 MNHEY, CDR2 SVGAGI. DNA of the CDR3: TGTGCCAGCACTCCGGGGGCCCAGTTCACTGAAGCTTTCTTT. Its protein product is CASTPGAQFTEAFF.

The CDR3 protein is CAISVQAGEFYEQYF. In DNA, the CDR3 is TGTGCCATCAGTGTGCAAGCGGGAGAGTTTTACGAGCAGTACTTC. The J gene is TRBJ2-7, the V gene TRBV10-3; 8 bases agree with TRBD2. The CDR3 covers 15 residues. V trimming: 4 bases; J trimming: 4 bases; junction bases outside the gene matches: 9. Germline CDR1 and CDR2: ENHRY and SYGVKD.

V usage is TRBV3-1 (or the pseudogene TRBV3-2) and J usage is TRBJ2-3, with TRBD2 matching 10 bases. V shed 2 bases, J shed 2 bases, and the junction held 13 bases outside the gene matches. Germline V gives CDR1 LGHDT, CDR2 YNNKEL (reference sequence). The CDR3 has 19 residues. The CDR3 loop is CASSQTRFRLAGNTDTQYF. DNA of the CDR3: TGTGCCAGCAGCCAAACTCGCTTTCGACTAGCGGGTAACACAGATACGCAGTATTTT.

The chain is built from TRBV10-3 and TRBJ2-5; D could derive from TRBD1 or TRBD2 (5 bases each). Germline lookup yields CDR1 ENHRY and CDR2 SYGVKD. The CDR3 loop spans 16 amino acids. Trimming took 2 bases from V and 7 from J, leaving 20 bases between them. CDR3 sequence reads: CAISEPVGRGRGTQYF. CDR3 in DNA: TGTGCCATCAGTGAGCCCGTAGGACGGGGAAGGGGGACCCAGTACTTC.

The rearrangement links TRBV4-1 to TRBJ1-1; TRBD1 matches at 7 bases. CDR3 size: 15 residues. V lost 4 bases to trimming and J lost 4 bases; unmatched junction nucleotides: 9. Germline CDR1 reads MGHRA; CDR2 reads YSYEKL. In nucleotides, the CDR3 is TGCGCCAGCAGCCGATCGGGACAGTCTGGCACTGAAGCTTTCTTT. Amino acids: CASSRSGQSGTEAFF.

The chain has TRBV7-9 and TRBJ2-3; unclear D gene. Germline assignment: CDR1 SEHNR and CDR2 FQNEAQ (reference sequence). The V end lost 5 bases, the J end lost 0 bases, and 6 bases lay between the germline ends. CDR3 size: 13 residues. The CDR3 sequence is CASSPDSTDTQYF. For the CDR3, the DNA is TGTGCCAGCAGCCCGGACAGCACAGATACGCAGTATTTT.

In DNA, the CDR3 is TGCGCCAGCAGCCAAGAACGGACAGCCAAAAACATTCAGTACTTC. Translation gives CASSQERTAKNIQYF. The J gene is TRBJ2-4, the V gene TRBV4-3; no clear D. The CDR3 is 15 residues long. V gave up 0 bases and J gave up 0 bases, with 6 bases separating them. Germline-derived CDR1 and CDR2 are LGHNA and YSLEER.

The chain recombines TRBV9 with TRBJ1-4; D may be TRBD1 (5 bases). The V gene lost 2 bases and the J gene lost 8 bases, with 13 bases spanning the gap. Germline values: CDR1 SGDLS, CDR2 YYNGEE. This CDR3 spans 14 amino acids. CDR3: CASSVRDQREKLFF. The CDR3, as DNA: TGTGCCAGCAGCGTGAGGGACCAGAGAGAAAAACTGTTTTTT.

The J gene is TRBJ2-7, the V gene TRBV6-5, with 8 bases identical to TRBD1. The V and J ends lost 7 bases and 2 bases, in that order; junction bases with no gene match: 7. Germline assignment: CDR1 MNHEY and CDR2 SVGAGI. The length of the CDR3 is 14 residues. CDR3 sequence: CASTPGTGPYEQYF. The CDR3 DNA follows: TGTGCCAGCACTCCCGGGACAGGACCCTACGAGCAGTACTTC.

This chain joins TRBV5-1 and TRBJ2-1, with 15 bases that match TRBD2. V lost 3 bases, J lost 9 bases, and 13 bases stayed unmatched. Germline CDR1 is SGHRS and CDR2 is YFSETQ. There are 18 residues in the CDR3. The CDR3 here is CASSSGLAGGPIGGEQFF. In DNA form, the CDR3 reads TGCGCCAGCAGCTCTGGACTAGCGGGAGGGCCGATCGGTGGTGAGCAGTTCTTC.

The chain couples TRBV18 to TRBJ1-1; possible D gene TRBD1, 5 bases. Deletions cut 2 bases from V and 7 bases from J, with 14 bases between. CDR3 length equals 14 residues. Germline values: CDR1 KGHSH, CDR2 LQKENI. CDR3 residues: CASSPGTTFYEAFF. CDR3 bases: TGTGCCAGCTCACCAGGGACTACCTTTTATGAAGCTTTCTTT.

The rearrangement uses TRBV10-2 and TRBJ2-7, with TRBD2 identical over 9 bases. The germline V gene has CDR1 WSHSY and CDR2 SAAADI. The CDR3 has 16 residues. Trimming cost V 5 bases and J 0 bases; bases outside gene matches: 8. CDR3 region: CASSLLAGVSSYEQYF. CDR3 in DNA: TGCGCCAGCAGTTTATTAGCGGGAGTTTCCTCCTACGAGCAGTACTTC.

The V call is TRBV3-1 (or the pseudogene TRBV3-2), the J call TRBJ2-7; 7 bases are shared with TRBD1. Germline V lookup: CDR1 LGHDT, CDR2 YNNKEL (reference sequence). The CDR3 extends over 15 amino acids. V lost 4 bases and J lost 4; bases outside the gene matches: 10. For the CDR3, the DNA is TGTGCCAGCAGCCGGGAGACAGGGAGTTTTTACGAGCAGTACTTC. Its translation: CASSRETGSFYEQYF.

The CDR3 region is CAISGGTSSSLEAFF. CDR3 in DNA: TGTGCCATCAGTGGCGGGACCTCTTCGTCTCTGGAGGCGTTCTTC. The V and J genes are TRBV10-3 and TRBJ2-1, with TRBD2 as a possible D gene (6 bases). V was cut by 4 bases and J by 15 bases, with 25 bases left in between. Germline V CDR1 and CDR2: ENHRY, SYGVKD. The CDR3 spans 15 residues.